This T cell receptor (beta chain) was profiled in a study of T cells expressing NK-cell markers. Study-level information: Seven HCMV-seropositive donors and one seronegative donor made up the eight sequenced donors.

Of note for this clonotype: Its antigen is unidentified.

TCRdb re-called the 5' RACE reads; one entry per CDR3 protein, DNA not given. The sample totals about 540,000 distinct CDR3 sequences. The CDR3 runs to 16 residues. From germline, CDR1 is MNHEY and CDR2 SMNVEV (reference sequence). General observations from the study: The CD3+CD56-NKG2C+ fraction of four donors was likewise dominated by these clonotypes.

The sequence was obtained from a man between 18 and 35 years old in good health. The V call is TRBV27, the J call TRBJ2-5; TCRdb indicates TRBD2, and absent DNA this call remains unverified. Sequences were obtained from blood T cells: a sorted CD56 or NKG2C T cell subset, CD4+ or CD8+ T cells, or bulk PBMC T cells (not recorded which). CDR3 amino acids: CASSHWGSGDQETQYF.